This T cell receptor (beta chain) derives from a study of persistence of HIV-infected CD4 T cells (dated by TCRdb to 2020 to 2021). Notes on the research overall: The study isolated CMV- and HIV-1 Gag-responding CD4+ T cells from ART-treated individuals to examine antigen-driven clonal expansion of HIV-1-infected cells. Suppressive ART had been received by participants for a median of roughly 8 years. Peripheral blood samples of up to roughly 200 mL were collected at multiple time points, except for a couple of participants, who underwent leukapheresis at a single time point. TCRbeta sequencing assessed the clonality of all cells in each sorted population, while proviral sequencing assessed the clonality of infected cells. In the cross-participant TCR cluster analysis, roughly 8 participants were included for CMV and about 7 participants were included for Gag.

The sample's treatment or condition label, decoded: suppressive antiretroviral therapy. Cells were stimulated with a pool of overlapping HIV-1 Gag 15-mer peptides at around 0.91 ug per peptide per mL. Nonresponding CD40L-negative CD69-negative CD45RO-high memory CD4+ T cells were sorted as memory populations depleted of antigen-responding cells. HIV-1-infected adults in whom suppressive ART had been started during chronic infection were enrolled as participants. For at least 4 years, participants had undetectable plasma HIV-1 RNA, below 50 copies/mL. To be included, participants needed a CD4+ T cell count above 400 cells/uL and a positive CMV serology. Before stimulation, PBMCs were isolated using density centrifugation and depleted of CD8+ T cells. For approximately 20 hours, the CD8-depleted PBMCs were stimulated with anti-CD28/CD49d costimulation, a CD40-blocking antibody, and enfuvirtide to prevent new infections. Cell sorting was done on a Beckman Coulter MoFlo Legacy or XDP sorter, and dead cells were excluded with propidium iodide. Genomic DNA was extracted using the QIAamp DNA Mini Kit for samples with more than one million cells and using the Quick-DNA Microprep Kit for all other samples.

The immunoSEQ hsTCRB assay version 4 in survey mode was used to sequence TCRbeta repertoires from genomic DNA. Genomic DNA was diluted to about 9.9 ng/uL, using up to roughly 1 ug per sample for TCRbeta sequencing. As for the authors' bioinformatics: TCRbeta data analysis was done in ImmunoSeq Analyzer 3.0, and diversity was calculated on productive nucleotide rearrangements. The improved Chao index was used to estimate lower-bound TCR diversity, and the Gini coefficient was used to estimate clonality using the Immunarch R package. Different nucleotide rearrangements encoding the same CDR3beta amino acid sequence were counted as distinct clonotypes. Differential abundance analysis found TCRbeta sequences that were significantly enriched in antigen-responding cells compared with anti-CD3/anti-CD28-activated cells. GLIPH2 clustered TCRs by predicted peptide-MHC specificity, both within individual participants and across merged participant data sets. TCRdb took this table from immuneACCESS and kept in-frame rearrangements with V and J called. Such tables lack part of the clones; where checked against another copy, unresolved V genes explain under half of the gap, and the rest is unexplained. That table is the source of V, J and clone size, and D and trimming were worked out from the DNA. The sample includes 50,000 to 65,000 clones, with about 77% observed a single time. The top ten constitute more than 1.5% of the sample.

As for this clone: Its binding antigen is unknown. Base-call qualities are not available, and no considerably larger clone is one nucleotide away.

Broad study findings and their caveats: Enrichment of degenerate expanded CDR3beta sequences was found in antigen-responding cells, suggesting convergent selection of CD4+ responses to CMV and Gag. TCRbeta richness in CMV- and Gag-responding cells was significantly lower than in anti-CD3/anti-CD28-responding cells; CMV-responding cells had higher oligoclonality than CD3/CD28-stimulated and Gag-responding cells. Because the TCR analyses were done in bulk, restricting them to just the rare CMV-responding cells that actually carried HIV-1 proviruses was not possible. The study involved few individuals and tested only a limited range of antigens. Within the same sorted populations, TCR oligoclonality correlated with proviral oligoclonality.

CDR3 length: 16 amino acids, cysteine to phenylalanine. Kept here is only the CDR3 DNA, which spans 48 bases and is read in frame from base 1. V loses 2 bases of germline sequence and J loses 1 base, and the interval between the two ends is 11 bases. CDR1 MGHRA and CDR2 YSYEKL were looked up in the germline V gene. Rearrangement joined TRBV4-1 to TRBJ1-4; the D gene remains uncertain. The material was CD4+ T cells sorted from PBMCs after approximately 19-hour stimulation, obtained from a patient who received antiretroviral therapy. In the paper's terms, the cell subset or site label means: CD40L-CD69- CD45RO-high memory CD4 T cells not responding to Gag peptides. The sequence came from an adult man with HIV who was CMV-seropositive. The DNA reads as follows: TGCGCCAGCAGCCAAAGCCCTGTGGGAACTAATGAAAAACTGTTTTTT. It translates as CASSQSPVGTNEKLFF.